This T cell receptor (beta chain) was found in a study of shared clonotypes between healthy human individuals. J gave up 1 base and V 6 bases, and 7 bases lay outside the gene matches. CDR3 length: 15 residues. The germline V gene has CDR1 SGHAT and CDR2 FQNNGV. Deep-level running was used for the assay. Sequencing used immunoSEQ multiplex PCR; TCRdb keeps in-frame clones, though not all of them. This table has about 2.4 million clones, over 85% appearing once. The clonotype was recovered from a man aged 18-30 years in good health. Some clones in this sample may be carry-over from other donors' samples. The sequenced sample was naive CD4+ T cells from PBMCs. Described subset: CD45RA+ positively selected. The J gene is TRBJ2-7, the V gene TRBV11-2; 9 bases are a match to TRBD1. The CDR3 reads CASSYDGTGSYEQYF. Here the CDR3 DNA reads TGTGCCAGCAGTTACGACGGGACAGGGTCCTACGAGCAGTACTTC.